This T cell receptor (beta chain) was sequenced during a study of OX40 agonist ivuxolimab in advanced cancers. Turning to the overall study: Ivuxolimab was a fully human IgG2 agonistic monoclonal antibody targeting the costimulatory receptor OX40 (CD134). Intravenous ivuxolimab was administered to patients every 2 weeks at six dose levels: 0.01, 0.1, 0.3, 1.5, 3 and 10 mg/kg. Patients were allowed to have had prior anti-PD-1, anti-PD-L1 or anti-CTLA-4 therapy, and 40% of the dose-escalation patients had previously received checkpoint inhibitors. Partial responses occurred in three dose-escalation patients, of whom one had hepatocellular carcinoma and two had cutaneous melanoma. Peripheral TCRbeta sequencing aimed to test whether ivuxolimab altered TCR sequence diversity and caused clonal T-cell expansion. The paper reports the monotherapy dose-escalation portion (N of about 50 patients) of the phase I ivuxolimab trial. In the dose-escalation cohort, 65% to 90% of patients were male, and the mean age was roughly 60 years, with a range of roughly 20 to 79. Of the roughly 54 patients in dose escalation, about 20 had hepatocellular carcinoma, some 15 had melanoma, 9 had renal cell carcinoma and 9 had head and neck cancer.

For sequencing of the TCRbeta CDR3 region, genomic DNA was extracted from the sorted cells. The immunoSEQ Assay was used for sequencing of TCRbeta CDR3 regions. TCRdb holds this immuneACCESS table with in-frame rearrangements only. Some clones are missing; in checked studies, unresolved V genes explain under half, and the rest has no known cause. The table for this sample lists approximately 61,000 clones; 87% of them were counted only once. Around 0.37% of the sample is in the top ten clones. Patients with a history of autoimmune disease or receiving systemic immunosuppression were excluded from the trial. Peripheral blood for TCR sequencing was collected from all dose cohorts at baseline, on cycle 4 day 1, and on cycle 7 day 1. Samples were obtained from an open-label, multicenter, first-in-human phase I dose-escalation trial of ivuxolimab. The trial enrolled adults with locally advanced or metastatic head and neck squamous cell, hepatocellular, melanoma or renal cell carcinoma. Before TCR sequencing, CD4+ T cells and CD8+ T cells were sorted from peripheral blood as separate populations.

Concerning this clone: Its antigen specificity is not known. There are no base qualities to consult, and no much larger clone falls within one base.

From a lookup of the germline V gene, CDR1 and CDR2 are KGHSH and LQKENI. Compared with germline, V lacks 6 bases and J lacks 6 bases; bases without a gene match: 7. The CDR3, from cysteine to phenylalanine, totals 14 residues. Kept here is only the CDR3 DNA, which spans 42 bases and is read in frame from base 1. Points the paper makes about the study in general: The antigen specificity of the peripheral T cells that underwent clonal expansion was not determined. On average, CD8+ T cells showed more expanded clones than CD4+ T cells after ivuxolimab. In the 0.1-3.0 mg/kg groups, partial responders were among the patients with the lowest normalized peripheral clonal expansion, particularly in CD8+ T cells. At doses of 0.1 to 3.0 mg/kg, clonal expansion of both CD4+ and CD8+ blood T cells was observed from baseline to week 6. Low levels of normalized T-cell clonal expansion were also shown by some nonresponding patients.

The chain is assembled from TRBV18 and TRBJ1-1; 10 of the junction bases match TRBD1. The material sequenced was CD4+ or CD8+ T cells sorted from blood, taken in a trial of the OX40 agonist ivuxolimab. This clonotype was obtained from an adult with an advanced solid tumor such as melanoma, head and neck, liver or kidney cancer. CDR3 loop: CASSKTGGFAEAFF. DNA sequence: TGTGCCAGCTCGAAGACAGGGGGCTTCGCTGAAGCTTTCTTT. The CDR3, completed at both ends by the reference TRBV18 and TRBJ1-1 genes, gives the full variable domain NAGVMQNPRHLVRRRGQEARLRCSPMKGHSHVYWYRQLPEEGLKFMVYLQKENIIDESGMPKERFSAEFPKEGPSILRIQQVVRGDSAAYFCASSKTGGFAEAFFGQGTRLTVV.